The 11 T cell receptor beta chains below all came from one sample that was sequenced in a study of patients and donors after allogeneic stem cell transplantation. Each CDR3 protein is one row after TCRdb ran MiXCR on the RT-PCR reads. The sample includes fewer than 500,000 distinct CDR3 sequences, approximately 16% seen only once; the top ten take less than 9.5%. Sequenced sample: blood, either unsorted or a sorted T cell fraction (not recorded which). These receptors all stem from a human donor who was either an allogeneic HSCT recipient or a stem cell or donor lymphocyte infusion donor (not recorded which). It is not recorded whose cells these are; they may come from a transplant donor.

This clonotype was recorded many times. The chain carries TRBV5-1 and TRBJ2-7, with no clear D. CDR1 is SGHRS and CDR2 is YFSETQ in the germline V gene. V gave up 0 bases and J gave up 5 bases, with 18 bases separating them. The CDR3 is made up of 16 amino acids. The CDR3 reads CASSLEVLADADEQYF. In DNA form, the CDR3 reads TGCGCCAGCAGCTTGGAGGTTCTCGCGGACGCGGACGAGCAGTACTTC.

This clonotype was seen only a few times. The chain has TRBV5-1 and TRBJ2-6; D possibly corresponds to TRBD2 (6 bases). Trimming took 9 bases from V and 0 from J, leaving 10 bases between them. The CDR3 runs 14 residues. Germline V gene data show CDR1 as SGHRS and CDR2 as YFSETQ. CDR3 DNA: TGCGCCACCGGGCGGGGCTCTGGGGCCAACGTCCTGACTTTC. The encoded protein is CATGRGSGANVLTF.

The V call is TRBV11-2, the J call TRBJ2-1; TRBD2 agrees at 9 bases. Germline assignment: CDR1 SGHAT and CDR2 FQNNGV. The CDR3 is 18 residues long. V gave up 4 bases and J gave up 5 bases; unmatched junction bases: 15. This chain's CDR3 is CASSSLLGWEREDNEQFF. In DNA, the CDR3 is TGTGCCAGCAGCTCTCTCCTCGGTTGGGAGCGGGAGGACAATGAGCAGTTCTTC.

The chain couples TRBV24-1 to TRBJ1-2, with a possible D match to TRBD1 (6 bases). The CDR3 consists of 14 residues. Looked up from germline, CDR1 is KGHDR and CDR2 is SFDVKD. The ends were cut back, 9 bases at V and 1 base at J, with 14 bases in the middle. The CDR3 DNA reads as TGTGCCACCCCGAACAGGGCCTTTAACTATGGCTACACCTTC. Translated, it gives CATPNRAFNYGYTF.

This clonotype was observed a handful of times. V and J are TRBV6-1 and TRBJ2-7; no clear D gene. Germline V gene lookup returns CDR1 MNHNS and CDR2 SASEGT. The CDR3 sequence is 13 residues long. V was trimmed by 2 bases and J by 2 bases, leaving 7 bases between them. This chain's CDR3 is CASSEFGTYEQYF. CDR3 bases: TGTGCCAGCAGTGAATTTGGAACCTACGAGCAGTACTTC.

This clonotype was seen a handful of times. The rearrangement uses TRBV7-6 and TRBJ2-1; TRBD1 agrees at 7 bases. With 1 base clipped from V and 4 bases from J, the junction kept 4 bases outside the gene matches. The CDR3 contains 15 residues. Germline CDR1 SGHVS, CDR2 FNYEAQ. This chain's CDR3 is CASSLEGDSYNEQFF. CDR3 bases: TGTGCCAGCAGCTTAGAGGGGGACAGTTACAATGAGCAGTTCTTC. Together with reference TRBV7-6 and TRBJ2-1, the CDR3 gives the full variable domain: GAGVSQSPRYKVTKRGQDVALRCDPISGHVSLYWYRQALGQGPEFLTYFNYEAQQDKSGLPNDRFSAERPEGSISTLTIQRTEQRDSAMYRCASSLEGDSYNEQFFGPGTRLTVL.

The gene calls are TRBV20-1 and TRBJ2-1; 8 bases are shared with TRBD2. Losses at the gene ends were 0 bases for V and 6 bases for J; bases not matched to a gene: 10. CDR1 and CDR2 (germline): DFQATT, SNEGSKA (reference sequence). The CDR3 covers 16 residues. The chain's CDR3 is CSARDFLLAEINEQFF. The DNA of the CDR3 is TGCAGTGCTAGAGATTTTTTACTAGCGGAAATCAATGAGCAGTTCTTC.

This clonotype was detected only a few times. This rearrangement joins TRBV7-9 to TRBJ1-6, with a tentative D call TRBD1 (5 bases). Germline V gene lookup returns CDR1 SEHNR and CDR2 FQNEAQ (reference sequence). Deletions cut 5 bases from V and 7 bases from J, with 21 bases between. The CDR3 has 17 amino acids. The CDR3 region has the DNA TGTGCCAGCAGCGTACAAGACTACAGGACTAAGAATTCACCCCTCCACTTT. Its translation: CASSVQDYRTKNSPLHF.

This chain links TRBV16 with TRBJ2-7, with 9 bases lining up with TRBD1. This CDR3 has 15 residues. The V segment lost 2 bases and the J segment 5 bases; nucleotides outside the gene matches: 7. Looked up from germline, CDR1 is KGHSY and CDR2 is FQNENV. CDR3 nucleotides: TGTGCCAGCAGCCAACCGGGACAGGGTATCAACGAGCAGTACTTC. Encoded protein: CASSQPGQGINEQYF.

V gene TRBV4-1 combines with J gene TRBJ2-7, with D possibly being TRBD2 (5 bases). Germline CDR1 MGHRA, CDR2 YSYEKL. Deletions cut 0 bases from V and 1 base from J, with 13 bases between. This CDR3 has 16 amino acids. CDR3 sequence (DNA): TGCGCCAGCAGCCAAGATAGCGACTGGAGATCCTACGAGCAGTACTTC. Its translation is CASSQDSDWRSYEQYF.

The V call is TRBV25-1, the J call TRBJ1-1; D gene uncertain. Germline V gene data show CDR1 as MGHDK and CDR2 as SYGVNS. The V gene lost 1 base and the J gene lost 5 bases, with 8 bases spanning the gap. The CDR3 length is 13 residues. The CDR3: CASSEWIETEAFF. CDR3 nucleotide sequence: TGTGCCAGCAGTGAATGGATCGAAACTGAAGCTTTCTTT.